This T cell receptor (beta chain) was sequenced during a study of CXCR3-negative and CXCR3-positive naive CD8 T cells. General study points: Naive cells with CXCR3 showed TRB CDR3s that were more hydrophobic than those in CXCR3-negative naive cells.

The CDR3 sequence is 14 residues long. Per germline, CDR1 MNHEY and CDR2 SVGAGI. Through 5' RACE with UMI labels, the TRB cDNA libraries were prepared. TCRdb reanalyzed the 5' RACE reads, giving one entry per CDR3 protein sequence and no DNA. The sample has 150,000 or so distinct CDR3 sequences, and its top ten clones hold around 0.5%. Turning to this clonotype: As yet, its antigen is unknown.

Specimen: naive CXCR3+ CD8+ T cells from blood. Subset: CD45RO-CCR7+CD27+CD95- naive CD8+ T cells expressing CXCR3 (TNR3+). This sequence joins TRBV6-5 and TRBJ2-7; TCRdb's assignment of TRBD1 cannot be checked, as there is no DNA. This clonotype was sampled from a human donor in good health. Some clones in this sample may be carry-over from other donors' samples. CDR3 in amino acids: CASSPTGDPYEQYF.